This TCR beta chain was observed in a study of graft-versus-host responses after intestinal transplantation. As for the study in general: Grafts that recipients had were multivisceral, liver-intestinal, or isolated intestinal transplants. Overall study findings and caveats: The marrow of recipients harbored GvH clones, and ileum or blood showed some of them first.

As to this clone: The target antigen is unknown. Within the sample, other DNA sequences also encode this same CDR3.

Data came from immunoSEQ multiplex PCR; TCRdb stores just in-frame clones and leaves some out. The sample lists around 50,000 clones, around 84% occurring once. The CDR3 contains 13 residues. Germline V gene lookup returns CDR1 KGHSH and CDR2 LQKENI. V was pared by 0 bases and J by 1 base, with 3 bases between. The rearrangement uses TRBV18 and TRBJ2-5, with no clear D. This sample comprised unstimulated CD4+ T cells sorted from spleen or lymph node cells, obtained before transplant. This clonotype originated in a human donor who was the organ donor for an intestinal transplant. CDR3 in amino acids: CASSPPSQETQYF. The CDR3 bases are TGTGCCAGCTCACCACCTAGCCAAGAGACCCAGTACTTC.